This T cell receptor (beta chain) comes out of a study of shared clonotypes between healthy human individuals. Points from the study as a whole: Compared with clonotypes that all four donors shared, non-shared clonotypes had lower generation probabilities. Naive subsets typically showed greater estimated richness than memory subsets.

Only in-frame clones appear in the TCRdb table, and some are missing; sequencing was by immunoSEQ multiplex PCR. The table shows around 1,900,000 clones, with 80% to 95% occurring only once. The CDR3 totals 14 residues. V shed 8 bases and J 3 bases; nucleotides not matched to a gene: 10. CDR1 and CDR2 from the germline V gene are SEHNR and FQNEAQ (reference sequence). Naive CD8 cells lacked CD45RO, underwent positive selection for CCR7 and left out terminally differentiated effector memory CD45RA+ cells. Remarks on this clone: Its matching antigen is unknown.

The source of this sequence is a man between 18 and 29 years old in good health. Some clones in this sample may be carry-over from other donors' samples. V is TRBV7-9 and J is TRBJ2-7, with 7 bases lining up with TRBD2. Sequencing was carried out using naive CD8+ T cells from PBMCs. The CDR3 DNA sequence: TGTGCCAGCGCCACATGGGGGGGGTTCTACGAGCAGTACTTC. Protein product: CASATWGGFYEQYF. Looking up the rest from reference TRBV7-9 and TRBJ2-7 gives the full variable domain: DTGVSQNPRHKITKRGQNVTFRCDPISEHNRLYWYRQTLGQGPEFLTYFQNEAQLEKSRLLSDRFSAERPKGSFSTLEIQRTEQGDSAMYLCASATWGGFYEQYFGPGTRLTVT.